The 11 T cell receptor beta chains reported below all come from one sample, sequenced in a study of cytomegalovirus exposure and HLA in healthy donors. In the PCR, 60 Vbeta and 13 Jbeta primers were used. Clones were sequenced by immunoSEQ multiplex PCR, and TCRdb holds only the in-frame ones, with some missing. The table lists about 120,000 clones, roughly 9% of them singletons. The source material was PBMCs. These receptors came from a woman aged 40 to 50 in good health and CMV-seropositive.

V gene TRBV5-1 combines with J gene TRBJ2-3, with 8 bases identical to TRBD1. V dropped 7 bases and J dropped 0; count of bases not matched to a gene: 7. Per germline, CDR1 SGHRS and CDR2 YFSETQ. The CDR3 is 15 residues long. This CDR3 is CASRIRGQSTDTQYF. Written as DNA, the CDR3 is TGCGCCAGCCGGATCAGGGGGCAAAGCACAGATACGCAGTATTTT. Drawing the rest from reference TRBV5-1 and TRBJ2-3, the complete variable domain is KAGVTQTPRYLIKTRGQQVTLSCSPISGHRSVSWYQQTPGQGLQFLFEYFSETQRNKGNFPGRFSGRQFSNSRSEMNVSTLELGDSALYLCASRIRGQSTDTQYFGPGTRLTVL.

Only a few counts were recorded for this clone. J is TRBJ2-1 and V is TRBV5-1; possibly TRBD2 for D (5 bases). Trimming removed 0 bases from V and 0 bases from J, with 10 bases in between. The CDR3 consists of 16 residues. Germline loops: CDR1 SGHRS, CDR2 YFSETQ. CDR3 DNA: TGCGCCAGCAGCTTGGAACGGAGGAGCTCCTACAATGAGCAGTTCTTC. This encodes CASSLERRSSYNEQFF. Using reference TRBV5-1 and TRBJ2-1 for the parts outside the CDR3, the full variable domain is KAGVTQTPRYLIKTRGQQVTLSCSPISGHRSVSWYQQTPGQGLQFLFEYFSETQRNKGNFPGRFSGRQFSNSRSEMNVSTLELGDSALYLCASSLERRSSYNEQFFGPGTRLTVL.

This clone appeared a few times. The CDR3 region is CASSLSDGQGGYTF. The CDR3, as DNA: TGTGCCAGCAGCCTGTCCGACGGACAGGGCGGCTACACCTTC. The V gene is TRBV13, the J gene TRBJ1-2, with 8 bases lining up with TRBD1. J gave up 8 bases and V 5 bases, and 10 bases lay outside the gene matches. This CDR3 spans 14 amino acids. Looked up from germline, CDR1 is PRHDT and CDR2 is FYEKMQ (reference sequence). The full variable domain, its missing parts supplied by reference TRBV13 and TRBJ1-2, is AAGVIQSPRHLIKEKRETATLKCYPIPRHDTVYWYQQGPGQDPQFLISFYEKMQSDKGSIPDRFSAQQFSDYHSELNMSSLELGDSALYFCASSLSDGQGGYTFGSGTRLTVV.

This clone was seen a few times. The chain joins TRBV15 to TRBJ1-4; 7 bases agree with TRBD1. After removal of 2 bases from V and 8 bases from J, the junction contained 20 bases not matched to a gene. The CDR3 consists of 19 residues. Germline V gene lookup returns CDR1 LNHNV and CDR2 YYDKDF (reference sequence). This chain's CDR3 is CATSRPTPGQPFPGEKLFF. The CDR3 DNA sequence: TGTGCCACCAGCAGACCCACCCCGGGACAGCCCTTCCCCGGAGAAAAACTGTTTTTT.

The chain is built from TRBV6-5 and TRBJ2-7; 9 bases map to TRBD1. The J segment lost 1 base and the V segment lost 2 bases, leaving 3 bases of the junction unmatched. The length of the CDR3 is 15 residues. From germline, CDR1 is MNHEY and CDR2 SVGAGI. The chain's CDR3 is CASSYPGQGSYEQYF. In nucleotides, the CDR3 is TGTGCCAGCAGTTACCCAGGACAGGGGTCCTACGAGCAGTACTTC.

This clone showed up just a few times. This chain links TRBV5-8 with TRBJ1-5; 7 bases fit TRBD1. This CDR3 is 13 amino acids long. Losses at the gene ends were 4 bases for V and 6 bases for J; bases not matched to a gene: 4. The germline CDR1 and CDR2 sequences are SGHTS and YDEGEE. The CDR3 coding sequence is TGTGCCAGCAGCAAGGGGGCCAGTCAGCCCCAGCATTTT. This gives the protein CASSKGASQPQHF.

The genes are TRBV2 and TRBJ1-4; D remains unclear. The CDR3 runs 12 residues. V lost 4 bases and J lost 8, with 8 bases in between. Germline assignment: CDR1 SNHLY and CDR2 FYNNEI. In DNA form, the CDR3 reads TGTGCCAGCAGTGGCTTACACGAAAAACTGTTTTTT. Translated: CASSGLHEKLFF.

The rearrangement uses TRBV4-1 and TRBJ1-1, with 11 bases lining up with TRBD1. The germline gives CDR1 MGHRA, CDR2 YSYEKL. V lost 3 bases and J lost 0; bases outside the gene matches: 12. CDR3 length: 19 amino acids. The CDR3 sequence: CASSHPRRGTGGMNTEAFF. DNA for the CDR3: TGCGCCAGCAGCCACCCCCGCAGGGGGACAGGGGGAATGAACACTGAAGCTTTCTTT.

V and J are TRBV20-1 and TRBJ1-1; D gene uncertain. The V gene lost 3 bases and the J gene lost 0 bases, with 2 bases spanning the gap. The CDR3 is made up of 11 amino acids. Germline CDR1 reads DFQATT; CDR2 reads SNEGSKA (reference sequence). The CDR3 coding sequence is TGCAGTGCTAGCGTGAACACTGAAGCTTTCTTT. It yields the protein CSASVNTEAFF.

J is TRBJ1-2 and V is TRBV27; D remains unclear. Trimming pared 4 bases from V and 2 bases from J, leaving 8 bases between. Germline-derived CDR1 and CDR2 are MNHEY and SMNVEV (reference sequence). The CDR3 spans 13 residues. Here the CDR3 DNA reads TGTGCCAGCAGTTACGACTGGAACTATGGCTACACCTTC. Protein sequence: CASSYDWNYGYTF.

With respect to this clone: At one boundary the junction diverges from the germline segment, which might be a read error. This rearrangement joins TRBV2 to TRBJ1-1; D gene ambiguous. This CDR3 is built from 14 residues. Germline values: CDR1 SNHLY, CDR2 FYNNEI. CDR3 in DNA: TGTGCCAGCACTGAAAACTCTTTGAACACTGAAGCTTTCTTT. This codes for CASTENSLNTEAFF.